This T cell receptor (beta chain) was profiled in a study of cytomegalovirus exposure and HLA in healthy donors. Broader study findings: The study labeled more than 150 TCR beta chains cytomegalovirus-associated.

In the case of this clone: Its cognate antigen is unknown.

The CDR3 consists of 15 residues. Trimming removed 4 bases from V and 4 bases from J, with 14 bases in between. Germline V gene lookup returns CDR1 MNHNS and CDR2 SASEGT. The PCR used 60 Vbeta and 13 Jbeta primers. Sequencing was performed with immunoSEQ multiplex PCR; in TCRdb, only in-frame clones are kept and a portion is missing. Among some 140,000 clones listed, about 84% were seen once. This TCR derives from a woman in her forties in good health and CMV-seropositive. Sample: PBMCs. The rearrangement links TRBV6-1 to TRBJ2-1; D is perhaps TRBD1 (7 bases). CDR3 in amino acids: CASSAFRGAYNEQFF. The DNA of the CDR3 is TGTGCCAGCAGTGCCTTCAGGGGGGCGTACAATGAGCAGTTCTTC.